The rows below give T cell receptor beta chains drawn from one sample of a study of graft-versus-host responses after intestinal transplantation. The protocol was immunoSEQ multiplex PCR, while the TCRdb copy is restricted to in-frame clones and leaves out a portion. The repertoire has some 13,000 clones, 30% to 35% of them found once; the top ten carry around 5.4%. The sequencing used alloreactive CD4+ T cells from a mixed lymphocyte reaction culture, collected before intestinal transplant. Receptors originate from a human patient who received an intestinal transplant. Each CDR3 is given with its conserved first and last residue. A D gene is named only where the DNA matches it firmly. Clone size is shown for a subset of rows, as once, few, many or a class of expanded clone.

clone_size	j_call	d_call	v_call	cdr3_nt	cdr3_aa
-	TRBJ2-2	TRBD1	TRBV7-9	TGTGCCAGCAGCCCCGGGACAGTCGACACGGAGCTGTTTTTT	CASSPGTVDTELFF
few	TRBJ1-1	TRBD1	TRBV6-5	TGTGCCAGCAGTCCCCCCGGGACAGGGTGGGCTGAAGCTTTCTTT	CASSPPGTGWAEAFF
few	TRBJ2-1	-	TRBV30	TGTGCCTGGAGTAGCTCCTACAATGAGCAGTTCTTC	CAWSSSYNEQFF
-	TRBJ2-7	-	TRBV2	TGTGCCAGCAAGCTAGAACATACCTACGAGCAGTACTTC	CASKLEHTYEQYF
large	TRBJ2-4	TRBD2	TRBV28	TGTGCCAGCAGTTTCCTCCTAGCGGGAGACAGGAGAAACATTCAGTACTTC	CASSFLLAGDRRNIQYF
-	TRBJ2-1	TRBD2	TRBV7-7	TGTGCCAGCAGCCCGCGGGCGGGAGCCTCTAATGAGCAGTTCTTC	CASSPRAGASNEQFF
few	TRBJ1-1	-	TRBV2	TGTGCCAGCAATTCAGCCGGGACAAGGCTCCGAAACACTGAAGCTTTCTTT	CASNSAGTRLRNTEAFF
-	TRBJ1-2	-	TRBV12-5	TGTGCTAGTGGTTTGGTGGTAGGAAACTATGGCTACACCTTC	CASGLVVGNYGYTF
few	TRBJ2-1	TRBD2	TRBV5-1	TGCGCCAGCAGCTCCGGGACTAGCGGGAGGAATGAGCAGTTCTTC	CASSSGTSGRNEQFF
few	TRBJ1-2	-	TRBV4-1	TGCGCCAGCAGCCCTGGGACGGCGGTCTATGGCTACACCTTC	CASSPGTAVYGYTF
-	TRBJ1-6	TRBD1	TRBV18	TGTGCCAGCTCATTAAGCGGGACAGGGAATTCACCCCTCCACTTT	CASSLSGTGNSPLHF
few	TRBJ1-1	TRBD1	TRBV19	TGTGCCAGTAGTTCCCCAGGGGGTAACACTGAAGCTTTCTTT	CASSSPGGNTEAFF
-	TRBJ2-2	TRBD2	TRBV6-5	TGTGCCAGCAGTACTAGCGGGAGGGGAGGGGAGCTGTTTTTT	CASSTSGRGGELFF
once	TRBJ2-1	-	TRBV5-1	TGCGCCAGCAGCCTGCCCTCCTACAATGAGCAGTTCTTC	CASSLPSYNEQFF
-	TRBJ2-6	-	TRBV14	TGTGCCAGCAGCCAAGTGGGCCTCTCTGGGGCCAACGTCCTGACTTTC	CASSQVGLSGANVLTF
-	TRBJ2-7	TRBD1	TRBV27	TGTGCCAGCAGTCGTCCGGGACAGGGGGCCTACGAGCAGTACTTC	CASSRPGQGAYEQYF
few	TRBJ2-3	-	TRBV29-1	TGCAGCGTTGGCGGGACAGCACCCTTTTTGACGCAGTATTTT	CSVGGTAPFLTQYF
few	TRBJ1-1	-	TRBV27	TGTGCCAGCAGTTCACGTCGGACTGAAGCTTTCTTT	CASSSRRTEAFF